The rows below give T cell receptor beta chains drawn from one sample of a study of blood T cell repertoires in COVID-19. Some clones are missing from TCRdb's copy, which holds only in-frame ones; the method was immunoSEQ multiplex PCR. The sample carries 200,000 to 250,000 clones, around 85% recorded once. What was sequenced was PBMCs or T cells enriched from blood (not recorded which). The receptors originated from a man in his forties or fifties who had recovered from COVID-19. Both conserved end residues are part of each CDR3. D genes are given only for firm matches. Clone size appears in some rows only: once, few, many, or a class for an expanded clone.

size,D,J,V,DNA,CDR3
-,TRBD1,TRBJ1-1,TRBV6-2/TRBV6-3,TGTGCCAGCAGTTACGATTACAGGGGTGCTGAAGCTTTCTTT,CASSYDYRGAEAFF
-,TRBD2,TRBJ2-7,TRBV6-5,TGTGCCAGCAGTACTAGCGGGATCGCCTACGAGCAGTACTTC,CASSTSGIAYEQYF
once,TRBD1,TRBJ2-7,TRBV5-1,TGCGCCAGCAGCTTGACCGGGACAGGGGCTGACGAGCAGTACTTC,CASSLTGTGADEQYF
once,TRBD1,TRBJ2-2,TRBV24-1,TGTGCCACTTCTTCCGGGACAGGGTGGAGCACCGGGGAGCTGTTTTTT,CATSSGTGWSTGELFF
few,-,TRBJ1-2,TRBV13,TGTGCCAGCAGGACCACAGGAGGGGCCCGCGGCTACACCTTC,CASRTTGGARGYTF
-,TRBD2,TRBJ2-7,TRBV7-2,TGTGCCAGCAGCTTAAACCGGGACTACCTTCACGAGCAGTACTTC,CASSLNRDYLHEQYF
-,-,TRBJ1-4,TRBV3-1/TRBV3-2,TGTGCCAGCAGCCAGACCGCCGGGGGGCTTTTTGAAAAACTGTTTTTT,CASSQTAGGLFEKLFF
-,-,TRBJ2-3,TRBV3-1/TRBV3-2,TGTGCCAGCAGCCACGGTCCAGCGGCATTCACAGATACGCAGTATTTT,CASSHGPAAFTDTQYF
-,-,TRBJ2-3,TRBV12-3/TRBV12-4,TGTGCCAGCAGTTTACAGGTAGCGCAGTATTTT,CASSLQVAQYF
-,-,TRBJ2-5,TRBV7-9,TGTGCCAGCAGCTTATTGCAGGGGGGACGAGAGACCCAGTACTTC,CASSLLQGGRETQYF
-,-,TRBJ1-2,TRBV6-1,TGTGCCAGCAGTGAAGCGCCGGGGGTTAACTATGGCTACACCTTC,CASSEAPGVNYGYTF
-,-,TRBJ2-7,TRBV9,TGTGCCAGCAGCGAAACAGGGAGAGGGGCCTACGAGCAGTACTTC,CASSETGRGAYEQYF
-,-,TRBJ2-7,TRBV28,TGTGCCAGCAGTTTACGCCTTTTGGGGGGACCCTACGAGCAGTACTTC,CASSLRLLGGPYEQYF
-,-,TRBJ1-1,TRBV18,TGTGCCAGCTCACCTACTAGGTCAGCTCGGGCTCGTCGGACTGAAGCTTTCTTT,CASSPTRSARARRTEAFF
-,-,TRBJ1-4,TRBV29-1,TGCAGCGTTTTCAGCGGGGGGAAACTGTTTTTT,CSVFSGGKLFF
-,TRBD2,TRBJ2-2,TRBV3-1/TRBV3-2,TGTGCCAGCAGCAAAAGAAAACTAGCGGGAGAATGGGGCGTGAACACCGGGGAGCTGTTTTTT,CASSKRKLAGEWGVNTGELFF
-,TRBD2,TRBJ2-1,TRBV11-3,TGTGCCAGCAGCTTAGGGTCGGGACTAGCTGTGGATGAGCAGTTCTTC,CASSLGSGLAVDEQFF
-,-,TRBJ1-5,TRBV28,TGTGCCAGCAGAAGCCCGGGTCCTCTCAGCCAGCCCCAGCATTTT,CASRSPGPLSQPQHF
-,-,TRBJ2-7,TRBV14,TGTGCCAGCAGCCCCGGGAGCTACGAGCAGTACTTC,CASSPGSYEQYF
-,-,TRBJ2-3,TRBV29-1,TGCAGCGTTGGGGCCCGCCTTACAGATACGCAGTATTTT,CSVGARLTDTQYF
-,TRBD2,TRBJ2-7,TRBV5-8,TGTGCCAGCAGCTACCATAGGACTAGCGGGAGTCAGGATTCCTACGAGCAGTACTTC,CASSYHRTSGSQDSYEQYF
once,-,TRBJ1-3,TRBV11-1,TGTGCCAGCAGCGGACAGAGACTGCCAGCTGGAAACACCATATATTTT,CASSGQRLPAGNTIYF
once,-,TRBJ1-1,TRBV5-6,TGTGCCAGCAGCTTGGACAGGGACGAGAACACTGAAGCTTTCTTT,CASSLDRDENTEAFF
-,TRBD1,TRBJ2-1,TRBV7-6,TGTGCCAGCAGCGGGACAGGGTCCTACAATGAGCAGTTCTTC,CASSGTGSYNEQFF
-,TRBD1,TRBJ1-1,TRBV28,TGTGCCAGCAGTCCTGCTGGGGACAGGGGGGGCACTGAAGCTTTCTTT,CASSPAGDRGGTEAFF